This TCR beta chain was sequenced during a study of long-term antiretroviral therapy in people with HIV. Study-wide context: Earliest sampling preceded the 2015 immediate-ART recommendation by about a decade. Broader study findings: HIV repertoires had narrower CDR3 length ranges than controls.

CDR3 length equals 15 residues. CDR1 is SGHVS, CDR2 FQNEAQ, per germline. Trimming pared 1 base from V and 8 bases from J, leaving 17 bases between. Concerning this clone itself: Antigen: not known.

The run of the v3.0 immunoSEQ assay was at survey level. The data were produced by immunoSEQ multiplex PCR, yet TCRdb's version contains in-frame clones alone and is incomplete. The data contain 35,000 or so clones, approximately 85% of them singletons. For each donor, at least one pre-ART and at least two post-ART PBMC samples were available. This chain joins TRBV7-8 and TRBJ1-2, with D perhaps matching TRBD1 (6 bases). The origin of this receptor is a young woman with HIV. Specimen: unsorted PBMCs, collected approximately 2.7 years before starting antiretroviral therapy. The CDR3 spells CASSLEDRNTAGYTF. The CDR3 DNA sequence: TGTGCCAGCAGCTTAGAAGACAGGAATACGGCGGGCTACACCTTC.